The source of this T cell receptor beta chain is a study of blood T cells in healthy people across ages. The CDR3 sequence is 14 residues long. CDR1 and CDR2 (germline): KGHDR, SFDVKD. Trimming removed 7 bases at V and 0 bases at J, with 9 bases between. A second PCR of 7 to 11 cycles used a sample-barcoded 5' primer and a J-beta primer mix. TCRdb independently ran MiXCR on the 5' RACE reads; one entry per CDR3 protein. The top ten hold over 20% of the sample, which has over 950,000 distinct CDR3 sequences, around 54% seen once. Sequencing was done on a sample of blood. The chain carries TRBV24-1 and TRBJ1-5; the D is unclear. The sequence derives from a woman aged 55-70 years in good health. The CDR3 DNA is TGTGCCACCAGCCGGGCTCATAGCAATCAGCCCCAGCATTTT. Translating it yields CATSRAHSNQPQHF.